Only a few counts were recorded for the clone carrying this T cell receptor (beta chain). Its specificity is not known. Trimming shortened V by 4 bases and J by 0 bases, and 10 bases separated the two germline ends. CDR1 is LNHNV and CDR2 is YYDKDF in the germline V gene (reference sequence). CDR3 length equals 15 residues. These data come from a study of cytomegalovirus exposure and HLA in healthy donors. Regarding the study as a whole: One later analysis, an examination of the 90 to 150 validation repertoires, found that first-cohort TCR clusters tended to co-occur in them. A classifier reportedly called cytomegalovirus status with high sensitivity and specificity. Specificity of a few CMV-associated chains for CMV antigens was verified in vitro.

Profiled with immunoSEQ multiplex PCR; TCRdb holds only in-frame clones, not every one. The table shows hundreds of thousands of clones, with around 91% occurring only once. The chain employs TRBV15 and TRBJ1-3; D gene unclear. Sequenced material: PBMCs. This clonotype was obtained from a woman aged 30 to 39 in good health and CMV-seronegative. The CDR3 DNA sequence: TGTGCCACCAGCACCACCGCCTACTCTGGAAACACCATATATTTT. Its protein is CATSTTAYSGNTIYF. Complete variable domain (other parts from reference TRBV15 and TRBJ1-3): DAMVIQNPRYQVTQFGKPVTLSCSQTLNHNVMYWYQQKSSQAPKLLFHYYDKDFNNEADTPDNFQSRRPNTSFCFLDIRSPGLGDTAMYLCATSTTAYSGNTIYFGEGSWLTVV.